The 20 T cell receptor beta chains given below trace back to one sample, sequenced in a study of blood T cell repertoires in COVID-19. Some clones are missing from TCRdb's copy, which holds only in-frame ones; the method was immunoSEQ multiplex PCR. The sample yields a few hundred thousand clones, about 90% seen once. The material sequenced was PBMCs or T cells enriched from blood (not recorded which). The origin of the receptors is a young man who had been exposed to COVID-19.

The rearrangement joins TRBV4-3 to TRBJ2-7; D is perhaps TRBD2 (6 bases). This CDR3 has 15 amino acids. Germline V gene data show CDR1 as LGHNA and CDR2 as YSLEER. The V end lost 0 bases, the J end lost 3 bases, and 12 bases lay between the germline ends. This CDR3 is CASSQDLGGDYEQYF. The CDR3 coding sequence is TGCGCCAGCAGCCAAGATCTGGGCGGGGACTACGAGCAGTACTTC.

This rearrangement joins TRBV18 to TRBJ2-7; the D is unclear. The germline V gene encodes CDR1 KGHSH and CDR2 LQKENI. The V end lost 5 bases, the J end lost 5 bases, and 16 bases lay between the germline ends. This CDR3 spans 14 amino acids. CDR3 bases: TGTGCCAGCTCAACCACAACCAGAATGGACGAGCAGTACTTC. This encodes CASSTTTRMDEQYF.

The chain links TRBV18 to TRBJ1-5; possibly TRBD1 for D (5 bases). CDR3 length equals 14 residues. Germline V CDR1 and CDR2: KGHSH, LQKENI. The V end was cut by 6 bases, the J end by 1 base, with 10 bases between. This CDR3 reads CASSLRQSNQPQHF. CDR3 sequence (DNA): TGTGCCAGCTCCCTCCGACAGAGCAATCAGCCCCAGCATTTT.

The chain uses TRBV7-2 and TRBJ1-1; 8 nucleotides line up with TRBD1. The J segment lost 0 bases and the V segment lost 5 bases, leaving 8 bases of the junction unmatched. The CDR3 loop spans 16 amino acids. From germline, CDR1 is SGHTA and CDR2 FQGNSA. The DNA of the CDR3 is TGTGCCAGCAGCCTACCCAGACAGGGGTTGAACACTGAAGCTTTCTTT. Translating it yields CASSLPRQGLNTEAFF. The full variable domain, its missing parts supplied by reference TRBV7-2 and TRBJ1-1, is GAGVSQSPSNKVTEKGKDVELRCDPISGHTALYWYRQSLGQGLEFLIYFQGNSAPDKSGLPSDRFSAERTGGSVSTLTIQRTQQEDSAVYLCASSLPRQGLNTEAFFGQGTRLTVV.

The chain uses TRBV7-9 and TRBJ2-1; TRBD2 is a possible D gene (7 bases). V was cut by 0 bases and J by 5 bases, with 11 bases left in between. Germline CDR1 reads SEHNR; CDR2 reads FQNEAQ (reference sequence). The CDR3 loop spans 15 amino acids. The CDR3 DNA follows: TGTGCCAGCAGCTTAGCCGGGGGGCTGAACAATGAGCAGTTCTTC. The encoded protein is CASSLAGGLNNEQFF.

The CDR3 region is CASSLRDRGVYGYTF. The CDR3 nucleotides are TGTGCCAGCAGCCTAAGGGACAGGGGGGTCTATGGCTACACCTTC. V is TRBV11-3 and J is TRBJ1-2; TRBD1 agrees at 11 bases. With 5 bases clipped from V and 4 bases from J, the junction kept 6 bases outside the gene matches. Germline lookup yields CDR1 SGHNT and CDR2 YENEEA. The CDR3 contains 15 residues. The full variable domain, its missing parts supplied by reference TRBV11-3 and TRBJ1-2, is EAGVVQSPRYKIIEKKQPVAFWCNPISGHNTLYWYLQNLGQGPELLIRYENEEAVDDSQLPKDRFSAERLKGVDSTLKIQPAELGDSAVYLCASSLRDRGVYGYTFGSGTRLTVV.

V and J are TRBV6-5 and TRBJ2-2; the D gene is possibly TRBD2 (6 bases). Germline CDR1 and CDR2: MNHEY and SVGAGI. This CDR3 contains 14 residues. The V end lost 11 bases, the J end lost 4 bases, and 17 bases lay between the germline ends. In DNA, the CDR3 is TGTGCCGTCCAGACGGGGGAGCTCACCGGGGAGCTGTTTTTT. Translating gives CAVQTGELTGELFF.

The CDR3 region has the DNA TGCGCCAGCAGCCAGACAGGGGAGAGCTCCTACGAGCAGTACTTC. Residues: CASSQTGESSYEQYF. The chain couples TRBV5-1 to TRBJ2-7; the match to TRBD1 covers 8 bases. This CDR3 is built from 15 residues. Trimming took 4 bases from V and 0 from J; bases not matched to a gene: 6. Germline V lookup: CDR1 SGHRS, CDR2 YFSETQ.

This clone showed up just once. J is TRBJ1-3 and V is TRBV5-1; D is unresolved. The V end lost 4 bases, the J end lost 3 bases, and 8 bases lay between the germline ends. The length of the CDR3 is 13 residues. Germline values: CDR1 SGHRS, CDR2 YFSETQ. CDR3 in amino acids: CASSQEVGNTIYF. CDR3 in DNA: TGCGCCAGCAGCCAGGAAGTTGGAAACACCATATATTTT.

The genes are TRBV29-1 and TRBJ1-5; the match to TRBD1 covers 7 bases. CDR1 and CDR2 from the germline V gene are SQVTM and ANQGSEA. The CDR3 extends over 14 amino acids. With 4 bases clipped from V and 6 bases from J, the junction kept 9 bases outside the gene matches. The CDR3 DNA follows: TGCAGCGTTGGGGAAGGGGGCTTGAGTCAGCCCCAGCATTTT. Translated: CSVGEGGLSQPQHF.

This chain links TRBV19 with TRBJ1-2; possible D gene TRBD1, 5 bases. The CDR3 covers 14 residues. Per germline, CDR1 LNHDA and CDR2 SQIVND (reference sequence). The V end was cut by 6 bases, the J end by 0 bases, with 11 bases between. The CDR3 bases are TGTGCCAGTAGCCTCAGGGAAGCTAACTATGGCTACACCTTC. As protein: CASSLREANYGYTF.

CDR3 nucleotide sequence: TGTGCCAGCAGCCAAGATAACTACGAGCAGTACTTC. This gives the protein CASSQDNYEQYF. The J gene is TRBJ2-7, the V gene TRBV14; D remains unclear. V was trimmed by 0 bases and J by 3 bases, leaving 3 bases between them. CDR1 and CDR2 from the germline V gene are SGHDN and FVKESK. This CDR3 comprises 12 residues.

The J gene is TRBJ1-6, the V gene TRBV9; 7 positions agree with TRBD1. The CDR3 has 16 residues. CDR1 is SGDLS, CDR2 YYNGEE, per germline. With 7 bases clipped from V and 5 bases from J, the junction kept 12 bases outside the gene matches. CDR3 nucleotides: TGTGCCAGCTCATTAGGGGGCAACCTAGATAATTCACCCCTCCACTTT. Translating it yields CASSLGGNLDNSPLHF.

This clone was observed a handful of times. The chain recombines TRBV6-5 with TRBJ2-1, with 7 bases matching TRBD1. The length of the CDR3 is 12 residues. Germline V CDR1 and CDR2: MNHEY, SVGAGI. V was pared by 6 bases and J by 8 bases, with 4 bases of the junction left unmatched. CDR3 nucleotide sequence: TGTGCCAGCAGAAGGACAGGCGATGAGCAGTTCTTC. Amino acids: CASRRTGDEQFF.

CDR3 region: CASSQDTGGNQPQHF. CDR3 coding DNA: TGTGCCAGCAGCCAGGATACAGGGGGTAATCAGCCCCAGCATTTT. The V and J genes are TRBV4-2 and TRBJ1-5; 8 bases are shared with TRBD1. V was clipped by 3 bases and J by 4 bases; unmatched bases: 5. Germline-derived CDR1 and CDR2 are LGHNA and YNFKEQ. This CDR3 is built from 15 residues.

This rearrangement joins TRBV6-5 to TRBJ2-3; D is possibly TRBD2 (7 bases). V was cut by 7 bases and J by 5 bases, with 16 bases left in between. This CDR3 contains 14 residues. Looked up from germline, CDR1 is MNHEY and CDR2 is SVGAGI. The DNA of the CDR3 is TGTGCCAGCACCTCCTGGGGGGGCATAGATACGCAGTATTTT. Translating it yields CASTSWGGIDTQYF.

This clone was observed once. This chain joins TRBV6-5 and TRBJ2-2; D possibly corresponds to TRBD1 (6 bases). In germline, CDR1 is MNHEY, CDR2 SVGAGI. The CDR3 has 13 amino acids. V lost 2 bases to trimming and J lost 5 bases, with 6 bases between them. The CDR3 DNA reads as TGTGCCAGCAGTTACGGACAGACCGGGGAGCTGTTTTTT. This codes for CASSYGQTGELFF.

The rearrangement uses TRBV18 and TRBJ1-2, with TRBD1 matching 8 bases. Germline V gene data show CDR1 as KGHSH and CDR2 as LQKENI. The J segment lost 6 bases and the V segment lost 3 bases, leaving 3 bases of the junction unmatched. The CDR3 loop spans 13 amino acids. CDR3 region: CASSPSGGHGYTF. CDR3 nucleotides: TGTGCCAGCTCACCCTCAGGGGGCCATGGCTACACCTTC. Using reference TRBV18 and TRBJ1-2 for the parts outside the CDR3, the full variable domain is NAGVMQNPRHLVRRRGQEARLRCSPMKGHSHVYWYRQLPEEGLKFMVYLQKENIIDESGMPKERFSAEFPKEGPSILRIQQVVRGDSAAYFCASSPSGGHGYTFGSGTRLTVV.

The chain couples TRBV6-4 to TRBJ2-1, with 11 nucleotides matching TRBD2. The CDR3 runs 14 residues. From germline, CDR1 is MRHNA and CDR2 SNTAGT. V trimming: 4 bases; J trimming: 9 bases; junction bases outside the gene matches: 5. The CDR3 region is CASSGSSGGSEQFF. DNA for the CDR3: TGTGCCAGCAGTGGCTCTAGCGGGGGGTCTGAGCAGTTCTTC.

The chain is built from TRBV6-5 and TRBJ1-2, with a weak D call TRBD1 (6 bases). Deletions cut 11 bases from V and 1 base from J, with 8 bases between. Germline V gene data show CDR1 as MNHEY and CDR2 as SVGAGI. This CDR3 is built from 11 residues. The CDR3 DNA follows: TGTGCCGTACAGGGTAACTATGGCTACACCTTC. This encodes CAVQGNYGYTF.